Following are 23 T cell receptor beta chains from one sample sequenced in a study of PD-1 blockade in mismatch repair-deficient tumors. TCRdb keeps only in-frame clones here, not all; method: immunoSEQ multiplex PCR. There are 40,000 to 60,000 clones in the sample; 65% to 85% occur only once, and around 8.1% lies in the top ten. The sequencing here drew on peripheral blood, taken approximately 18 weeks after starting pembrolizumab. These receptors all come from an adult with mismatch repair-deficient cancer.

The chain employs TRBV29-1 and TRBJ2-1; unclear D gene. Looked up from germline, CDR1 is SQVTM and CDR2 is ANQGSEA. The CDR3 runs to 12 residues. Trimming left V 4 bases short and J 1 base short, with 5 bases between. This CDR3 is CSVAPSYNEQFF. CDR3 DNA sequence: TGCAGCGTTGCACCATCCTACAATGAGCAGTTCTTC.

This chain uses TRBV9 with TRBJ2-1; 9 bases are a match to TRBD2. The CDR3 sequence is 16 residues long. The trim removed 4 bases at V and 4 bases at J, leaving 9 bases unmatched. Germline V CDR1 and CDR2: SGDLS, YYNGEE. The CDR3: CASSPLSGSAYNEQFF. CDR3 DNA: TGTGCCAGCAGCCCACTTAGCGGGAGCGCTTACAATGAGCAGTTCTTC.

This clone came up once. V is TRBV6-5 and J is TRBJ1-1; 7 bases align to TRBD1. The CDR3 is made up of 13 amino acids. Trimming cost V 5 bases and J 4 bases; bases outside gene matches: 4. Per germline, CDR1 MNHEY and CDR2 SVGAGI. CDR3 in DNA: TGTGCCAGCAGTCAGGGGGGCGGCACTGAAGCTTTCTTT. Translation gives CASSQGGGTEAFF.

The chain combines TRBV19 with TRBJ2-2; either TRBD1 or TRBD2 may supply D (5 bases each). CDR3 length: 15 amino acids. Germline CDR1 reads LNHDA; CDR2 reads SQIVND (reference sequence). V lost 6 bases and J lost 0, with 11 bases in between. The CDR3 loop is CASRRGGANTGELFF. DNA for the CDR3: TGTGCCAGTAGGAGGGGCGGCGCGAACACCGGGGAGCTGTTTTTT. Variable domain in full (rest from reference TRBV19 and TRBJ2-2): DGGITQSPKYLFRKEGQNVTLSCEQNLNHDAMYWYRQDPGQGLRLIYYSQIVNDFQKGDIAEGYSVSREKKESFPLTVTSAQKNPTAFYLCASRRGGANTGELFFGEGSRLTVL.

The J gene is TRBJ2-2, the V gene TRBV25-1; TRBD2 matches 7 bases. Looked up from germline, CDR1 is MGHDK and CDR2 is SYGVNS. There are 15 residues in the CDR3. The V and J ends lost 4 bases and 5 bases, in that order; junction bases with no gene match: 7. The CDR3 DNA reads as TGTGCCAGCAGTGCCCTAGCGGAGTCTACCGGGGAGCTGTTTTTT. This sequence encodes CASSALAESTGELFF.

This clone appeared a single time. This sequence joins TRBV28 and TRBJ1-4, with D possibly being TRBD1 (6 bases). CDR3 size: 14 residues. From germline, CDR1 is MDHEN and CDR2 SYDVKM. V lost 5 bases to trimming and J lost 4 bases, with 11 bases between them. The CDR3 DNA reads TGTGCCAGCAGTCTGAGACAGGTTAATGAAAAACTGTTTTTT. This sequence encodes CASSLRQVNEKLFF.

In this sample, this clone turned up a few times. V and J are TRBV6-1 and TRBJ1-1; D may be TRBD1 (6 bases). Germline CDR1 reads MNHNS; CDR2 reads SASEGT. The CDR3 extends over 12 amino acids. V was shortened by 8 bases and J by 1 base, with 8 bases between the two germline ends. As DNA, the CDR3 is TGTGCCAGCCCGGGACAGAACACTGAAGCTTTCTTT. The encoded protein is CASPGQNTEAFF.

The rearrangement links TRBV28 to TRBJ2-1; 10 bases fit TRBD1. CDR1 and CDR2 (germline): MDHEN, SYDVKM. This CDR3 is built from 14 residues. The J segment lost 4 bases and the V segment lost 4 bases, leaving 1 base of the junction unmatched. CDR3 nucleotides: TGTGCCAGCAGTTCGGGACAGGGGTACAATGAGCAGTTCTTC. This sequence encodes CASSSGQGYNEQFF.

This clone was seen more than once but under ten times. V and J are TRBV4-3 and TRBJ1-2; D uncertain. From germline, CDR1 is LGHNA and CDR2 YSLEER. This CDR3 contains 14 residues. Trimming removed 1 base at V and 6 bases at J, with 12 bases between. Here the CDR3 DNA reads TGCGCCAGCAGCCAAGGACCTACCCTAGATGGCTACACCTTC. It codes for CASSQGPTLDGYTF.

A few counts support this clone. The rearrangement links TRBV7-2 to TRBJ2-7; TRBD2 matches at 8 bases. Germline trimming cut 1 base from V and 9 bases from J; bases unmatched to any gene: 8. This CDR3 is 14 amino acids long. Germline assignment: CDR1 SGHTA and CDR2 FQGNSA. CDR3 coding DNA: TGTGCCAGCAGCTTAGATCCCGGGAGGGGTTGGCAGTACTTC. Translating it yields CASSLDPGRGWQYF.

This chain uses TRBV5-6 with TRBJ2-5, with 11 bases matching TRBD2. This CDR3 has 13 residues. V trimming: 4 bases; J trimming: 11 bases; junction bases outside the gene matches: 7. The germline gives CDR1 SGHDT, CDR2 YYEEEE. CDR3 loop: CASSGLAGRVQYF. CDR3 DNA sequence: TGTGCCAGCAGCGGACTAGCGGGCCGGGTGCAGTACTTC. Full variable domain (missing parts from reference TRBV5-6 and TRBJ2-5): DAGVTQSPTHLIKTRGQQVTLRCSPKSGHDTVSWYQQALGQGPQFIFQYYEEEERQRGNFPDRFSGHQFPNYSSELNVNALLLGDSALYLCASSGLAGRVQYFGPGTRLLVL.

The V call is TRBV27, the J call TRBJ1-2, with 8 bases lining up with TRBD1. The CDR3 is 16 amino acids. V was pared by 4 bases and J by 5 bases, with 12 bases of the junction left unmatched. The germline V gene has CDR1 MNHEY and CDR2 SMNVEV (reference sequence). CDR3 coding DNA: TGTGCCAGCAGTTCCCTCGGACAGGGAAGACAGTATGGCTACACCTTC. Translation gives CASSSLGQGRQYGYTF.

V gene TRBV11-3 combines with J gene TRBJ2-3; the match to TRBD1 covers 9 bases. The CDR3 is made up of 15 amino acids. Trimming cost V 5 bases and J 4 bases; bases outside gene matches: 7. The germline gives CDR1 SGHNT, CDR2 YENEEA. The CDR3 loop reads CASSPRQGGPDTQYF. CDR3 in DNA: TGTGCCAGCAGCCCTCGACAGGGGGGGCCAGATACGCAGTATTTT.

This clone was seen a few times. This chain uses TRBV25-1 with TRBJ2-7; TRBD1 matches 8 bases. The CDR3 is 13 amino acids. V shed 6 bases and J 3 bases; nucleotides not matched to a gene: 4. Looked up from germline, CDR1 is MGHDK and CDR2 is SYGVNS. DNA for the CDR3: TGTGCCAGCAGGGGACAGGTTAGCTACGAGCAGTACTTC. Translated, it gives CASRGQVSYEQYF.

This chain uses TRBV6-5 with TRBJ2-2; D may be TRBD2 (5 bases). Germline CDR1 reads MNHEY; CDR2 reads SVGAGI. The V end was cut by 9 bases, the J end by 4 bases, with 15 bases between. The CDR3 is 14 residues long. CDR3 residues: CASFPGSLTGELFF. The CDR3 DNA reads TGTGCCAGTTTTCCGGGAAGCCTCACCGGGGAGCTGTTTTTT.

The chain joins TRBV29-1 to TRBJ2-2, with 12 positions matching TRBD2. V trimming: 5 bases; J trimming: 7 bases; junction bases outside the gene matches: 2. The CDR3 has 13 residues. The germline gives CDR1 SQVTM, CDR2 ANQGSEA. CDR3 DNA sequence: TGCAGCGTTACGACTAGCGGGGGCGGGGAGCTGTTTTTT. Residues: CSVTTSGGGELFF.

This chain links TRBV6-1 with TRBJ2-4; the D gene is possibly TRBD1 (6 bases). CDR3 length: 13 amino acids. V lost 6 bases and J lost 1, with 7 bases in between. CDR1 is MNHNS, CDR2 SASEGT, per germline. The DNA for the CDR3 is TGTGCCAGCAGAGACAGGGCCAAAAACATTCAGTACTTC. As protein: CASRDRAKNIQYF.

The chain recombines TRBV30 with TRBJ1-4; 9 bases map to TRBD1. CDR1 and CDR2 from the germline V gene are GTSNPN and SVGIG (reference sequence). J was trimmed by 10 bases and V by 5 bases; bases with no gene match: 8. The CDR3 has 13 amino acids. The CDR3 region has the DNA TGTGCCTGGGCTGTGGGACAGGGAGGAAAACTGTTTTTT. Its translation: CAWAVGQGGKLFF.

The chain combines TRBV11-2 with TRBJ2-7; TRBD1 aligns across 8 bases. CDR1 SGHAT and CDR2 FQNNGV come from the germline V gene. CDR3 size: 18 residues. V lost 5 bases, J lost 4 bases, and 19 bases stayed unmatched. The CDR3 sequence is CASSPVDRRRDRKYEQYF. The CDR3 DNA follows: TGTGCCAGCAGCCCCGTTGACCGGAGAAGGGACAGGAAATACGAGCAGTACTTC.

The CDR3 coding sequence is TGTGCCTGGAGTAGCGGGTTGAACACCGGGGAGCTGTTTTTT. It translates to CAWSSGLNTGELFF. This chain connects TRBV30 to TRBJ2-2; the D gene is possibly TRBD2 (6 bases). Per germline, CDR1 GTSNPN and CDR2 SVGIG (reference sequence). This CDR3 spans 14 amino acids. V was clipped by 2 bases and J by 1 base, with 8 bases between them. The full variable domain, rest sourced from reference TRBV30 and TRBJ2-2, is SQTIHQWPATLVQPVGSPLSLECTVEGTSNPNLYWYRQAAGRGLQLLFYSVGIGQISSEVPQNLSASRPQDRQFILSSKKLLLSDSGFYLCAWSSGLNTGELFFGEGSRLTVL.

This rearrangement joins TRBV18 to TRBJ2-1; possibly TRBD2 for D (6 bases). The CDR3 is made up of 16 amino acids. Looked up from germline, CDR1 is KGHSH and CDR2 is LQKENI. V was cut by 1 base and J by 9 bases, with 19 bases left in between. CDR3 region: CASSPLSGVVQSEQFF. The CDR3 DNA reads TGTGCCAGCTCACCACTTTCGGGAGTAGTCCAGTCTGAGCAGTTCTTC.

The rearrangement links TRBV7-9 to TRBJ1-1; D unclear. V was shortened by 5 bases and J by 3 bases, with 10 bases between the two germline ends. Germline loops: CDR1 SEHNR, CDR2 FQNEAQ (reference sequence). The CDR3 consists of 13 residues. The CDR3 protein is CASSHKSDTEAFF. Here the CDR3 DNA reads TGTGCCAGCAGCCACAAATCGGACACTGAAGCTTTCTTT.

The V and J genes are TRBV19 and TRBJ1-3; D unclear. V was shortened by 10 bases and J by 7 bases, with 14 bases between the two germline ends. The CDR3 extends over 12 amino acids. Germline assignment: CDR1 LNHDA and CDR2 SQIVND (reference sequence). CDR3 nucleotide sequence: TGTGCCACAGGCGGATTTGGGAACACCATATATTTT. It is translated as CATGGFGNTIYF.